The 4 T cell receptor beta chains given below trace back to one sample, sequenced in a study of shared clonotypes between healthy human individuals. CD45RO negativity and positive selection for CCR7 defined naive CD8 cells, a population that excluded terminally differentiated effector memory CD45RA+ cells. Generated by immunoSEQ multiplex PCR, the TCRdb table keeps only in-frame clones and is missing some. The repertoire holds some 800,000 clones, with over 90% as singletons. The specimen was naive CD8+ T cells sorted from blood. Receptors were obtained from a man aged 25-40 years in good health.

On this clone: The same CDR3 arises from other DNA sequences in this sample as well. CDR3 amino acids: CASSLGSPDTQYF. In DNA, the CDR3 is TGTGCCAGCAGTTTAGGTAGCCCAGATACGCAGTATTTT. This sequence joins TRBV28 and TRBJ2-3; no clear D gene. There are 13 residues in the CDR3. Trimming took off 2 bases at V and 4 bases at J, with 7 bases between the two ends. Germline CDR1 and CDR2: MDHEN and SYDVKM.

This chain joins TRBV27 and TRBJ2-7; possibly TRBD1 for D (6 bases). CDR3 length: 14 amino acids. V lost 3 bases and J 7 bases, leaving 16 bases between the germline ends. Per the germline V gene, CDR1 is MNHEY and CDR2 is SMNVEV (reference sequence). The chain's CDR3 is CASSFYTTGREQYF. Here the CDR3 DNA reads TGTGCCAGCAGTTTTTACACTACAGGGCGAGAGCAGTACTTC.

For this clone: In the same sample, other DNA sequences code for this CDR3. This chain connects TRBV6-5 to TRBJ2-7; TRBD1 aligns across 8 bases. The CDR3 loop spans 14 amino acids. J lost 5 bases, V lost 0 bases, and 3 bases had no gene match. The germline CDR1 and CDR2 sequences are MNHEY and SVGAGI. CDR3 protein: CASSYSAGGNEQYF. CDR3 DNA sequence: TGTGCCAGCAGTTACTCCGCAGGGGGCAACGAGCAGTACTTC.

Of note for this clone: The same CDR3 arises from other DNA sequences in this sample as well. The rearrangement uses TRBV20-1 and TRBJ2-1; the match to TRBD2 covers 7 bases. The germline CDR1 and CDR2 sequences are DFQATT and SNEGSKA (reference sequence). The CDR3 consists of 10 residues. CDR3 nucleotide sequence: TGCAGCACACAGACTAGCGAGCAGTTCTTC. Translation: CSTQTSEQFF.